This entry lists 9 T cell receptor beta chains sequenced from one sample in a study of T cell responses to AZD1222 COVID-19 vaccine. Profiling relied on immunoSEQ multiplex PCR, and the TCRdb table lists in-frame clones only, not all of them. The table lists some 130,000 clones, approximately 85% of them singletons. The specimen was peripheral blood, collected on day 0 of AZD1222 vaccination. These receptors were obtained from an adult in good health.

This clone has a single count. The chain is built from TRBV29-1 and TRBJ2-7; tentatively, D is TRBD1 (6 bases). The germline V gene has CDR1 SQVTM and CDR2 ANQGSEA. The CDR3 consists of 14 residues. Trimming pared 5 bases from V and 2 bases from J, leaving 16 bases between. CDR3 DNA sequence: TGCAGCGTTACCGCACAGGGAAGGGCCTACGAGCAGTACTTC. This sequence encodes CSVTAQGRAYEQYF.

The chain is built from TRBV14 and TRBJ2-7, with D perhaps matching TRBD1 (5 bases). Per the germline V gene, CDR1 is SGHDN and CDR2 is FVKESK. The CDR3 contains 13 residues. V was pared by 2 bases and J by 2 bases, with 7 bases between. CDR3 DNA sequence: TGTGCCAGCAGCCAAAGGGGAACCTACGAGCAGTACTTC. Encoded protein: CASSQRGTYEQYF.

CDR3 region: CASSPRGYNSPLHF. Written as DNA, the CDR3 is TGTGCCAGCTCCCCCCGGGGTTATAATTCACCCCTCCACTTT. The chain recombines TRBV2 with TRBJ1-6; unclear D gene. This CDR3 is built from 14 residues. V gave up 8 bases and J gave up 4 bases, with 12 bases separating them. The germline V gene has CDR1 SNHLY and CDR2 FYNNEI.

The V call is TRBV11-3, the J call TRBJ2-1; 8 bases agree with TRBD2. Trimming removed 2 bases from V and 5 bases from J; junction bases left unmatched: 2. Germline assignment: CDR1 SGHNT and CDR2 YENEEA. This CDR3 has 14 residues. Here the CDR3 DNA reads TGTGCCAGCAGCTTACTAGCGGGTAACAATGAGCAGTTCTTC. This codes for CASSLLAGNNEQFF. Variable domain in full (rest from reference TRBV11-3 and TRBJ2-1): EAGVVQSPRYKIIEKKQPVAFWCNPISGHNTLYWYLQNLGQGPELLIRYENEEAVDDSQLPKDRFSAERLKGVDSTLKIQPAELGDSAVYLCASSLLAGNNEQFFGPGTRLTVL.

V usage is TRBV3-1 (or the pseudogene TRBV3-2) and J usage is TRBJ2-3; D ambiguous. The germline gives CDR1 LGHDT, CDR2 YNNKEL (reference sequence). V gave up 0 bases and J gave up 1 base, with 8 bases separating them. The CDR3 runs to 15 residues. In nucleotides, the CDR3 is TGTGCCAGCAGCCAAGACTTGCGCCGCACAGATACGCAGTATTTT. Its translation: CASSQDLRRTDTQYF.

This clone was observed once. The chain combines TRBV6-1 with TRBJ1-6; no reliable D call. Germline CDR1 reads MNHNS; CDR2 reads SASEGT. V was shortened by 5 bases and J by 5 bases, with 13 bases between the two germline ends. The CDR3 totals 15 residues. This CDR3 is CASSPAKKNNSPLHF. The CDR3 coding sequence is TGTGCCAGCAGTCCCGCCAAGAAGAATAATTCACCCCTCCACTTT.

This clone was picked up a small number of times. The chain links TRBV18 to TRBJ1-4; no clear D. Trimming left V 3 bases short and J 6 bases short, with 11 bases between. CDR3 length equals 14 residues. Germline values: CDR1 KGHSH, CDR2 LQKENI. The CDR3 nucleotides read TGTGCCAGCTCACCCTCAGGCGGATATGAAAAACTGTTTTTT. Its protein product is CASSPSGGYEKLFF.

Comments on this clone: The sample contains more than one DNA sequence encoding this CDR3. The chain is built from TRBV27 and TRBJ2-7, with 11 bases matching TRBD1. This CDR3 is built from 14 residues. J lost 4 bases, V lost 5 bases, and 4 bases had no gene match. Germline assignment: CDR1 MNHEY and CDR2 SMNVEV (reference sequence). CDR3 in DNA: TGTGCCAGCAGTCTCGGACAGGGGGCATACGAGCAGTACTTC. Amino acid sequence: CASSLGQGAYEQYF.

This clone has only a few counts. This chain connects TRBV30 to TRBJ1-1; D gene uncertain. Per germline, CDR1 GTSNPN and CDR2 SVGIG (reference sequence). CDR3 length: 10 residues. Trimming stripped 3 bases from V and 8 bases from J, with 7 bases between. The CDR3 loop reads CAWSRVEAFF. The CDR3 DNA is TGTGCCTGGAGCCGTGTGGAAGCTTTCTTT.